This TCR beta chain was found in a study of shared clonotypes between healthy human individuals. TCRdb's copy holds only in-frame clones and misses some; the assay was immunoSEQ multiplex PCR. The sample lists 1.6 million or so clones, around 98.5% occurring once. Points from the study as a whole: Clonotype sharing across a few donors was observed for around 4.8% of naive CD4 clonotypes.

This CDR3 spans 16 amino acids. Trimming at V came to 10 bases and at J to 0 bases, leaving 7 bases not matched to a gene. CDR1 and CDR2 from the germline V gene are ENHRY and SYGVKD. On this clone itself: The antigen is not known.

Donors comprised healthy HIV-negative adults lacking recent acute infections or vaccinations. Within Nashville, Tennessee resided all donors, each a Caucasian adult. V and J are TRBV10-3 and TRBJ2-1, with 12 bases identical to TRBD2. This TCR was sampled from a man younger than 45 in good health. Sequencing was carried out using naive CD4+ T cells sorted from blood. The sample's subset: CD45RA+ positively selected. CDR3 amino acids: CATKSTSGSSYNEQFF. The CDR3 coding sequence is TGTGCCACCAAGTCGACTAGCGGGAGCTCCTACAATGAGCAGTTCTTC.